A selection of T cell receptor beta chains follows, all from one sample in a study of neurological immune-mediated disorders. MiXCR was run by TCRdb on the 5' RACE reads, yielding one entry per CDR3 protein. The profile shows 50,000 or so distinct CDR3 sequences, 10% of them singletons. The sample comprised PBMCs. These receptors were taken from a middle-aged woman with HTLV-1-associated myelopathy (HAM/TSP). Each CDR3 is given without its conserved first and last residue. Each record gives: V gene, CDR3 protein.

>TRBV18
ASSPPSELEAF
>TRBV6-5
ASSLTGYGYT
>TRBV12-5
ASGLSNTQY
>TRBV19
ASSIRNEQF
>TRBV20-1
SAESGVSAQF
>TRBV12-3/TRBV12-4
ASSLGLAGGKYNEQF
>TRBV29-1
SVESSTNMGYT
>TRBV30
AWTLLAKNIQY
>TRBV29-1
SVPGLGNEQF
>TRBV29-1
SAGETGYGYT
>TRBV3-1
ASSQVLNNEQF
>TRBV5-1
ASSLEPGQGSYNEQF
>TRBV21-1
ASSKKSLRDRGSSYNEQF
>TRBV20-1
SAPAGTGGREQY
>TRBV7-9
ASSKGQFNEQF
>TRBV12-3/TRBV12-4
ASLAGSNTGELF
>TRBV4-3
ASSQAYKGTVGGYT
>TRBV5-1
ASSPTGTNQPQH
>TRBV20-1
SARPFGANVLT
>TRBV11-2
ASSPAESYEWEQF
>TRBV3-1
ASSQDLRGSNTGELF
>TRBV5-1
ASSGEGFEAF
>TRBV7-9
ASSLDVNTEAF
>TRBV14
ASSQDLLGAQY
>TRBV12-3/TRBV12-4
ASSLFSGGTGELF
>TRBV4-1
ASSHGRGGGAYNEQF
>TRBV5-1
ASSTRPGGDPPYEQY
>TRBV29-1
SVGGQTNYGYT
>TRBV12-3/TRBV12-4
ASSPVLNAEAF